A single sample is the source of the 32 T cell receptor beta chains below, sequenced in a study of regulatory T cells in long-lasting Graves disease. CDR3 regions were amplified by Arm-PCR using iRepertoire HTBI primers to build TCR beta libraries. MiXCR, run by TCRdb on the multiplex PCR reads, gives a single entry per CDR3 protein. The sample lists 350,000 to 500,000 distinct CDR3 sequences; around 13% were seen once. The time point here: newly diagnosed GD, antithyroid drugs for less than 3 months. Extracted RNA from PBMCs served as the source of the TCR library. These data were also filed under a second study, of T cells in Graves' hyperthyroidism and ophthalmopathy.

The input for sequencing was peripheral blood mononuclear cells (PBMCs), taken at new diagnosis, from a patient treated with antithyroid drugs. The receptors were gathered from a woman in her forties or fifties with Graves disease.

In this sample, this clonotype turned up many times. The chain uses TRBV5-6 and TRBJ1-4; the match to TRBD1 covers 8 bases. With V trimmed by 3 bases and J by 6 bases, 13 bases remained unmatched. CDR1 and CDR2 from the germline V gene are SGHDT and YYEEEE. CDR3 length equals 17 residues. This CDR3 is CASSSAGQAAGDEKLFF. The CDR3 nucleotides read TGTGCCAGCAGCTCGGCGGGACAGGCCGCTGGGGATGAAAAACTGTTTTTT.

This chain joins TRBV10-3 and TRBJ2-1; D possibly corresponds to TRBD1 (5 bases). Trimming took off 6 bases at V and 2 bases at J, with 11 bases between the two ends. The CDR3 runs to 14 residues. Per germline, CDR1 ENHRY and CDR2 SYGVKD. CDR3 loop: CAIRADSTYNEQFF. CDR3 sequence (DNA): TGTGCCATCAGGGCAGACAGTACCTACAATGAGCAGTTCTTC.

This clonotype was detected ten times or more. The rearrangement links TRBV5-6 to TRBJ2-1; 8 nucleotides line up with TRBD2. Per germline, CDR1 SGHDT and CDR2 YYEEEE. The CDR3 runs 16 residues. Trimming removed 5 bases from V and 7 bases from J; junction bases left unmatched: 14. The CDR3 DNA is TGTGCCAGCAGATATAATCCTAGCGGGCGCAAGAATGAGCAGTTCTTC. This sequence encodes CASRYNPSGRKNEQFF.

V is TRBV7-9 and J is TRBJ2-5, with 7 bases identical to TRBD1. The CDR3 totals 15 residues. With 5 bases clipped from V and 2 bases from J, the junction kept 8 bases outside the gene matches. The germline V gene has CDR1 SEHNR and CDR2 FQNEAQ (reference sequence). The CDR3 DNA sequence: TGTGCCAGCAGCCAGGGGGTCCTGAATCAAGAGACCCAGTACTTC. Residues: CASSQGVLNQETQYF.

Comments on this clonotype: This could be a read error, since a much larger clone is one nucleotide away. This CDR3 is CASRLAGLNTGELSF. In DNA, the CDR3 is TGTGCCAGCAGATTAGCGGGGCTGAACACCGGGGAGCTGTCTTTT. This chain uses TRBV27 with TRBJ2-2; 8 bases match TRBD2. CDR3 length: 15 amino acids. Germline loops: CDR1 MNHEY, CDR2 SMNVEV (reference sequence).

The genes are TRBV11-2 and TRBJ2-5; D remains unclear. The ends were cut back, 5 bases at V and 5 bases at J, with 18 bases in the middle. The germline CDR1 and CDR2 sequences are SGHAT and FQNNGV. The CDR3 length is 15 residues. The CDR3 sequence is CASSITETPGETQYF. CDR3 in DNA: TGTGCCAGCAGCATCACGGAGACCCCCGGGGAGACCCAGTACTTC.

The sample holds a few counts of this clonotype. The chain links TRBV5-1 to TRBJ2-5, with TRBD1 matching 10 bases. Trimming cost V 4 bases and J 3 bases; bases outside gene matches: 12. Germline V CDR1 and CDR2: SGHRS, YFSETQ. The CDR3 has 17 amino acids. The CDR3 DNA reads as TGCGCCAGCAGCCCCCCCGGGACAGGGGCCCGAAAAGAGACCCAGTACTTC. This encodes CASSPPGTGARKETQYF.

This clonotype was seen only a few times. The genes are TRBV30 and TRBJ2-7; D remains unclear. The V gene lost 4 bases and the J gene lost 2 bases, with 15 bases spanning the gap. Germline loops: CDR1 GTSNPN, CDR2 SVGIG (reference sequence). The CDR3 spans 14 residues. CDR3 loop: CAWTPRRLTYEQYF. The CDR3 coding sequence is TGTGCCTGGACCCCAAGGCGTTTGACCTACGAGCAGTACTTC.

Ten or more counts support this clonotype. This CDR3 is CASSRDISAKNIQYF. CDR3 sequence (DNA): TGTGCCAGCAGTCGGGACATATCAGCCAAAAACATTCAGTACTTC. The rearrangement links TRBV27 to TRBJ2-4, with D possibly TRBD1 on 6 matching bases. In germline, CDR1 is MNHEY, CDR2 SMNVEV (reference sequence). This CDR3 comprises 15 residues. V was pared by 5 bases and J by 0 bases, with 11 bases between.

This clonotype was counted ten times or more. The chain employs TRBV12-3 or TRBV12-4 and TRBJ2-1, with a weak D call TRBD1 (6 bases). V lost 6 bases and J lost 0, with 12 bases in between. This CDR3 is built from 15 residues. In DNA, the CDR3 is TGTGCCAGCAGAGAACAGGGAAGCTCCTACAATGAGCAGTTCTTC. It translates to CASREQGSSYNEQFF.

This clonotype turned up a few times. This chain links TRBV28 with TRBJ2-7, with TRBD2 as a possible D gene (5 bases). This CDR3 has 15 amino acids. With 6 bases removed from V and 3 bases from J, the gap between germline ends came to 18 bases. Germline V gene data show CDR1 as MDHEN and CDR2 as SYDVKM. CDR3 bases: TGTGCCAGCAGACCCCAAGGAGGACCCCTCTACGAGCAGTACTTC. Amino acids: CASRPQGGPLYEQYF.

CDR3 in amino acids: CASSQVGTSGDRNIQYF. The CDR3 nucleotides read TGTGCCAGCAGCCAAGTTGGGACTAGCGGGGACCGGAACATTCAGTACTTC. The chain employs TRBV4-2 and TRBJ2-4; TRBD2 matches 13 bases. CDR1 is LGHNA and CDR2 is YNFKEQ in the germline V gene. This CDR3 region has 17 residues. V lost 1 base to trimming and J lost 7 bases; unmatched junction nucleotides: 7.

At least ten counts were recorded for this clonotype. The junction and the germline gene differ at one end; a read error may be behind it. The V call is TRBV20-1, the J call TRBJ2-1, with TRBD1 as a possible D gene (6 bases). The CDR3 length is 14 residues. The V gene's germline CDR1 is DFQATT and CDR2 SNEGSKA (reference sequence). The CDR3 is CSTRVTGLNNEQFF. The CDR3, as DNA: TGCAGTACTAGGGTGACAGGTCTGAACAATGAGCAGTTCTTC.

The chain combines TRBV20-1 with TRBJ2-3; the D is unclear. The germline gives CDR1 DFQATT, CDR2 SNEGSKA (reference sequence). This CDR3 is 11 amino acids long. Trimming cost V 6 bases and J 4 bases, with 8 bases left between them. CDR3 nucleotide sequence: TGCAGTGCCGGACCGTCAGATACGCAGTATTTT. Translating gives CSAGPSDTQYF.

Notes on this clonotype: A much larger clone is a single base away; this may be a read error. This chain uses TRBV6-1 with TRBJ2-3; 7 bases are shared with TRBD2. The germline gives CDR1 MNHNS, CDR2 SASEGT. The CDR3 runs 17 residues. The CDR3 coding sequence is TGTGCCGGCAGTGTACGGAGGGGACTACTTAACACAGATACGCAGTATTTT. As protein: CAGSVRRGLLNTDTQYF.

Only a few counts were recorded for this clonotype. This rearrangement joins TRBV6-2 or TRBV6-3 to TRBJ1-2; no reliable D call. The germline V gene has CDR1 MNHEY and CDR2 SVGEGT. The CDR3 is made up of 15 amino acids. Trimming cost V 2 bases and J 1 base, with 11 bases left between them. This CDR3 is CASSYLGSFNYGYTF. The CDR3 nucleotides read TGTGCCAGCAGTTACCTCGGGTCCTTTAACTATGGCTACACCTTC.

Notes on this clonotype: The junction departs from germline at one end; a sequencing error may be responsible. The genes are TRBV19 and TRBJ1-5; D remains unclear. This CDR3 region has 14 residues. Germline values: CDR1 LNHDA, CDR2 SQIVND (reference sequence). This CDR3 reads CVSSIEGSNQPQHF. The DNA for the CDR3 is TGTGTCAGTAGTATAGAGGGCAGCAATCAGCCCCAGCATTTT.

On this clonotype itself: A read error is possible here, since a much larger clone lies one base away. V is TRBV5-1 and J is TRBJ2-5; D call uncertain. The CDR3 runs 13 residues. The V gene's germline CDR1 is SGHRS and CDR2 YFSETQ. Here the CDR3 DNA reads TGCGCCAGCACGGACGGTTCCCAAGAGGCCCAGTACTTC. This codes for CASTDGSQEAQYF.

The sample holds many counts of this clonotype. The CDR3 DNA is TGTGCCAGCAGCCCCCGGGAGTTGTCACGAGAGCAGTACTTC. It encodes CASSPRELSREQYF. The chain couples TRBV7-6 to TRBJ2-7; tentative D call: TRBD2 (6 bases). CDR1 and CDR2 from the germline V gene are SGHVS and FNYEAQ. V lost 5 bases and J 7 bases, leaving 18 bases between the germline ends. The CDR3 length is 14 residues.

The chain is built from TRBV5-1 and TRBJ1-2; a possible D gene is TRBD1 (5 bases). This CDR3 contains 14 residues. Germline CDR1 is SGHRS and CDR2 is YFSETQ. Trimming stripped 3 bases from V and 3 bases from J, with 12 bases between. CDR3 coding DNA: TGCGCCAGCAGCTCGCCGGCGGGGGACTATGGCTACACCTTC. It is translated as CASSSPAGDYGYTF.

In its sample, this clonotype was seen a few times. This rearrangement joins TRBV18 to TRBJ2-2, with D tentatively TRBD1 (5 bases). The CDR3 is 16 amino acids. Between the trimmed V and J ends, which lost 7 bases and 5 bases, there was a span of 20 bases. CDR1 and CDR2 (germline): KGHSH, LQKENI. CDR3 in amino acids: CASYARGQLNTGELFF. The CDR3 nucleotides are TGTGCCAGCTACGCTCGTGGACAACTCAATACCGGGGAGCTGTTTTTT.

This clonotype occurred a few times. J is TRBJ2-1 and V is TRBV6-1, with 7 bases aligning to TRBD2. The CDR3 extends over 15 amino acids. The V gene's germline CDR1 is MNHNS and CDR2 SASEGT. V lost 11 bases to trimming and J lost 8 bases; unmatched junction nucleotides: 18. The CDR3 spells CAHSYPGEGWYEQFF. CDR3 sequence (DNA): TGTGCCCACTCCTACCCGGGGGAGGGGTGGTATGAGCAGTTCTTC.

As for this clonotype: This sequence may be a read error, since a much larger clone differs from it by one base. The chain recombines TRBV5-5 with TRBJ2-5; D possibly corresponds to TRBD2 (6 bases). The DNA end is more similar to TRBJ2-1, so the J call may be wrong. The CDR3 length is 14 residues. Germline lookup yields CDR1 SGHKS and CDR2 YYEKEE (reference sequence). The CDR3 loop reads CASRRDSSSYEQFF. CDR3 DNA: TGTGCCAGCAGACGGGACTCCAGCTCCTACGAGCAGTTCTTC.

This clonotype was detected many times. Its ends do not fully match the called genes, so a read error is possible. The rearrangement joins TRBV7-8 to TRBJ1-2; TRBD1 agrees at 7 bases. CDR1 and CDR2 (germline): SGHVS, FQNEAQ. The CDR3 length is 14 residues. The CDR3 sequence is CASSLAPGTENRRF. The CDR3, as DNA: TGTGCCAGCAGCTTAGCACCCGGGACAGAAAACCGACGGTTC.

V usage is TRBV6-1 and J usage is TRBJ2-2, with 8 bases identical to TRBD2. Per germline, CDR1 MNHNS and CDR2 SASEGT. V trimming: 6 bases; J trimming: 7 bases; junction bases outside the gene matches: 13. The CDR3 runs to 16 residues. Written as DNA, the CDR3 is TGTGCCAGCAGACGTGGTAATAGCGGGAATTTCGGGGAGCTGTTTTTT. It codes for CASRRGNSGNFGELFF.

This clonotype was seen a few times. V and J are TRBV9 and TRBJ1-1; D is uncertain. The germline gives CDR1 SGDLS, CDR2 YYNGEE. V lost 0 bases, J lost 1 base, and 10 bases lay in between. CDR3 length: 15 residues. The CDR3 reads CASSVVATRNTEAFF. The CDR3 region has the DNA TGTGCCAGCAGCGTAGTAGCAACGCGGAACACTGAAGCTTTCTTT. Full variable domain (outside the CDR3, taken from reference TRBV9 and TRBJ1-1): DSGVTQTPKHLITATGQRVTLRCSPRSGDLSVYWYQQSLDQGLQFLIQYYNGEERAKGNILERFSAQQFPDLHSELNLSSLELGDSALYFCASSVVATRNTEAFFGQGTRLTVV.

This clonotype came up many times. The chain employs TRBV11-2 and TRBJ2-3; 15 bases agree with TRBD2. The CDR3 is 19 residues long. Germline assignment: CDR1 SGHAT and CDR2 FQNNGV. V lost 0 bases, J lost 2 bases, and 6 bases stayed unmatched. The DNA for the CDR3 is TGTGCCAGCAGCTTAGATCCCGGACTAGCGGGAGGGCCCACAGATACGCAGTATTTT. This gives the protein CASSLDPGLAGGPTDTQYF. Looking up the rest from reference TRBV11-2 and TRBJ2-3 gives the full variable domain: EAGVAQSPRYKIIEKRQSVAFWCNPISGHATLYWYQQILGQGPKLLIQFQNNGVVDDSQLPKDRFSAERLKGVDSTLKIQPAKLEDSAVYLCASSLDPGLAGGPTDTQYFGPGTRLTVL.

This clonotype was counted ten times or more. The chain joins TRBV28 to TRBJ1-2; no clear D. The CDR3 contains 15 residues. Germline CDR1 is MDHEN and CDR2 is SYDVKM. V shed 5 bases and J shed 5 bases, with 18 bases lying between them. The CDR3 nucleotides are TGTGCCAGCAGTCCCCAGGAAGAGCCCGCGTATGGCTACACCTTC. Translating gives CASSPQEEPAYGYTF.

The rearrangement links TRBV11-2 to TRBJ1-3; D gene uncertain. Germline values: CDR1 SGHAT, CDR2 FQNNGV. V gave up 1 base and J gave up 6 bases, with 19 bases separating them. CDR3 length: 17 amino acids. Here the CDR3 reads CASSLGIAPTHLNTIYF. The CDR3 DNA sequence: TGTGCCAGCAGCTTAGGGATCGCGCCGACACACTTAAACACCATATATTTT.

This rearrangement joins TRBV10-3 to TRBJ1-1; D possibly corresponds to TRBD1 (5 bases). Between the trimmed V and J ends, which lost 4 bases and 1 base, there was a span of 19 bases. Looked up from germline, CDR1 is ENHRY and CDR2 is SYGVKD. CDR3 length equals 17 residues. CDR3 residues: CAISGRQSSTPNTEAFF. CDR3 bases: TGTGCCATCAGTGGGAGACAGAGTTCGACCCCGAACACTGAAGCTTTCTTT.

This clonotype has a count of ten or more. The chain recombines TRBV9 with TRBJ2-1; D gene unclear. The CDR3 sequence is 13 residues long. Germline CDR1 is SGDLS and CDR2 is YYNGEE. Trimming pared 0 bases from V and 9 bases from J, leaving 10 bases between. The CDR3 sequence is CASSVESLSEQFF. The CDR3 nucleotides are TGTGCCAGCAGCGTAGAAAGCTTAAGTGAGCAGTTCTTC.

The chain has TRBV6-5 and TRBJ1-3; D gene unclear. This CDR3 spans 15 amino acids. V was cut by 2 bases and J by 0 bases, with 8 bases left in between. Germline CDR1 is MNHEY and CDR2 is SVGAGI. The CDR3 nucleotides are TGTGCCAGCAGTTACGGCCTCGGCTCTGGAAACACCATATATTTT. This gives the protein CASSYGLGSGNTIYF.